Listed below are T cell receptor beta chains from one sample, sequenced in a study of T cells in Graves' hyperthyroidism and ophthalmopathy. From the multiplex PCR reads, TCRdb called clonotypes with MiXCR, one entry per CDR3 protein. This table holds 200,000 to 250,000 distinct CDR3 sequences, approximately 17% found once. Sequencing was done on a sample of blood. The receptors were sampled from a man in his forties or fifties with Graves' hyperthyroidism. The conserved cysteine and the conserved F or W are not part of the CDR3 here. Size is omitted from some rows. Given values are once, few, many or a class for expanded clones.

v_gene	abundance	j_gene	CDR3aa
TRBV12-3/TRBV12-4	.	TRBJ2-1	ASRPDPISYNEQF
TRBV11-3	many	TRBJ2-5	ASSKQGVETQY
TRBV30	many	TRBJ1-5	AWSKSGVSNQPQH
TRBV2	once	TRBJ2-7	ASGRGGGNEQY
TRBV20-1	.	TRBJ2-5	SAIPGQGAETQY
TRBV20-1	.	TRBJ1-2	CYRTAVNGYT
TRBV20-1	.	TRBJ2-1	SAAAAGLLGNEQF
TRBV20-1	many	TRBJ2-5	SAPLVQGTY
TRBV5-5	many	TRBJ2-1	ASSSSGTNYNEQF
TRBV9	.	TRBJ2-1	ASSTSGAYNEQF
TRBV2	many	TRBJ2-1	ASSEYSAGGYNEQF
TRBV7-3	many	TRBJ2-1	ASSKLLRADNEQF
TRBV20-1	few	TRBJ2-2	SARGGQGTGHTGELF
TRBV30	many	TRBJ1-5	AWAGTGDQPQH
TRBV27	.	TRBJ2-2	ASTPLAGGFNTGELF
TRBV12-3/TRBV12-4	many	TRBJ1-1	ASSFTGMNTEAF
TRBV12-3/TRBV12-4	many	TRBJ2-3	ASSLGTSGLYNTDTQY
TRBV27	.	TRBJ1-3	ASRQHSGNTIY
TRBV7-9	.	TRBJ1-5	ASSPPSGGTTQPQH
TRBV19	.	TRBJ2-1	ASSMIFTYYNGQF
TRBV2	many	TRBJ2-7	ASSEIYEQY
TRBV2	many	TRBJ2-1	ASTGQPSYNEQF
TRBV20-1	.	TRBJ2-2	SANSGSRNTGELF
TRBV12-3/TRBV12-4	many	TRBJ2-1	ASSPPSGLAGNEQF
TRBV9	few	TRBJ2-2	ASSVFQASGTGELF
TRBV6-1	many	TRBJ2-5	ASSEERGQETQY
TRBV7-8	few	TRBJ2-3	ASSFQGGSTDTQY
TRBV18	many	TRBJ2-5	ASSPLTSRETQY
TRBV20-1	many	TRBJ2-5	SVSGGQETQY
TRBV29-1	.	TRBJ2-3	SVGGEVTSTDTQY
TRBV28	.	TRBJ1-1	ASRPGVAANTEAF
TRBV27	many	TRBJ1-1	ASFDFMNTEAF
TRBV30	many	TRBJ2-3	AWSGTGLTDTQY
TRBV20-1	many	TRBJ2-5	SVVGGANGETQY
TRBV27	many	TRBJ1-5	ASSLSIRGTEPQH
TRBV5-1	.	TRBJ2-7	ASSQEPSTSGRPSEQY
TRBV2	many	TRBJ1-2	ASSGVNYGYT
TRBV10-3	.	TRBJ1-4	AISGSSEKLF